The entry below gives a single T cell receptor (beta chain) sequence along with its context. The repertoire was sequenced with immunoSEQ multiplex PCR; TCRdb's copy has only in-frame clones and lacks some. Among around 270,000 clones listed, 80% to 90% were seen once. Assignment of participants to cohorts was predicated upon participant-reported clinical history. The length of the CDR3 is 20 residues. V gave up 0 bases and J gave up 0 bases; unmatched junction bases: 12. Germline-derived CDR1 and CDR2 are MGHRA and YSYEKL. The data belong to a study of blood T cell repertoires in COVID-19. Study-wide background: Researchers got acute and convalescent COVID-19 samples from the United States, Italy and Spain. Nucleic acid was either cDNA or gDNA, and it came from T cells, B-cell-depleted T cells, or PBMCs.

This chain connects TRBV4-1 to TRBJ2-4; TRBD2 matches at 9 bases. The material sequenced was PBMCs or T cells enriched from blood (not recorded which). The receptor comes from a woman aged 40 to 55 who had been exposed to COVID-19. CDR3 sequence (DNA): TGCGCCAGCAGCCAAGATCGGTTAGTAGCGGGAGTTTCAGCCAAAAACATTCAGTACTTC. Translation gives CASSQDRLVAGVSAKNIQYF.